The present TCR beta chain was sequenced within a study of beta chain features in type 1 diabetes. In regard to this clone: Its specificity is not known.

Whole-study results and caveats: The question of HLA type influencing TCRB rearrangement was one that remained unresolved here.

The authors reverse transcribed all of the isolated RNA, so sequencing captured expressed TCRB transcripts. Clones were sequenced by immunoSEQ multiplex PCR, and TCRdb holds only the in-frame ones, with some missing. Altogether 200,000 to 300,000 clones are present, roughly an eighth being singletons, with the ten largest covering about 0.026%. Germline V CDR1 and CDR2: SEHNR, FQNEAQ (reference sequence). V was clipped by 5 bases and J by 1 base, with 11 bases between them. The CDR3 covers 14 residues. The TCR sequence derives from a woman in her thirties or forties in good health. The chain combines TRBV7-9 with TRBJ1-1, with TRBD1 as a possible D gene (5 bases). The sample comprised naive CD4+ T cells from blood. In DNA, the CDR3 is TGTGCCAGCAGCCCTAGACAGCAGAACACTGAAGCTTTCTTT. Translation gives CASSPRQQNTEAFF.